The 11 T cell receptor beta chains presented below share a single source sample, sequenced in a study of circulating and synovial CD4+ cells in juvenile arthritis. TCRdb's table, derived via immunoSEQ multiplex PCR, lists solely in-frame clones and lacks some. The sample carries about 34,000 clones, 95% to 96% recorded once. The sample was CD4+ T cells from blood. These receptors all come from a human donor with juvenile idiopathic arthritis.

The chain combines TRBV14 with TRBJ1-1, with unresolved D. This CDR3 has 12 residues. From germline, CDR1 is SGHDN and CDR2 FVKESK. Trimming shortened V by 0 bases and J by 3 bases, and 2 bases separated the two germline ends. CDR3 sequence reads: CASSQDYTEAFF. CDR3 sequence (DNA): TGTGCCAGCAGCCAAGACTACACTGAAGCTTTCTTT.

V gene TRBV6-1 combines with J gene TRBJ2-3; 8 bases line up with TRBD2. In germline, CDR1 is MNHNS, CDR2 SASEGT. With V trimmed by 4 bases and J by 4 bases, 7 bases remained unmatched. There are 15 residues in the CDR3. The CDR3 DNA reads as TGTGCCAGCAGTGCCAGCGGGGGCTTCCCAGATACGCAGTATTTT. Translated, it gives CASSASGGFPDTQYF.

The chain is built from TRBV29-1 and TRBJ1-1; tentatively, D is TRBD1 (5 bases). With 3 bases removed from V and 6 bases from J, the gap between germline ends came to 11 bases. This CDR3 contains 12 residues. Germline values: CDR1 SQVTM, CDR2 ANQGSEA. In DNA, the CDR3 is TGCAGCGTTGATTTAGGAGGGGCTGAAGCTTTCTTT. Translation: CSVDLGGAEAFF.

The chain employs TRBV9 and TRBJ1-1; possible D gene TRBD1, 5 bases. The germline V gene has CDR1 SGDLS and CDR2 YYNGEE. Between the trimmed V and J ends, which lost 4 bases and 0 bases, there was a span of 16 bases. The CDR3 runs 16 residues. CDR3 coding DNA: TGTGCCAGCAGCCCCGGGGGAGGGGTGATGAACACTGAAGCTTTCTTT. This translates into CASSPGGGVMNTEAFF.

This chain connects TRBV19 to TRBJ1-2; 9 bases line up with TRBD1. After removal of 3 bases from V and 4 bases from J, the junction contained 3 bases not matched to a gene. CDR3 length: 14 residues. Germline V CDR1 and CDR2: LNHDA, SQIVND (reference sequence). The CDR3 coding sequence is TGTGCCAGTAGTATTGGGACAGGGAGCTATGGCTACACCTTC. The encoded protein is CASSIGTGSYGYTF. The full variable domain, completed using reference TRBV19 and TRBJ1-2, is DGGITQSPKYLFRKEGQNVTLSCEQNLNHDAMYWYRQDPGQGLRLIYYSQIVNDFQKGDIAEGYSVSREKKESFPLTVTSAQKNPTAFYLCASSIGTGSYGYTFGSGTRLTVV.

The rearrangement joins TRBV28 to TRBJ1-5; 11 bases fit TRBD1. This CDR3 has 17 residues. V was clipped by 6 bases and J by 6 bases; unmatched bases: 13. Germline values: CDR1 MDHEN, CDR2 SYDVKM. The CDR3 coding sequence is TGTGCCAGCAGAACAGGGACAGGGGGGACCCGCTCTCAGCCCCAGCATTTT. It yields the protein CASRTGTGGTRSQPQHF.

The J gene is TRBJ2-3, the V gene TRBV7-2; 9 bases fit TRBD1. Trimming at V came to 1 base and at J to 9 bases, leaving 11 bases not matched to a gene. The CDR3 consists of 16 residues. The germline CDR1 and CDR2 sequences are SGHTA and FQGNSA. DNA for the CDR3: TGTGCCAGCAGCTTAGTCGGGGACAGGGCTCGAGGAACGCAGTATTTT. Protein product: CASSLVGDRARGTQYF. The full variable domain, rest sourced from reference TRBV7-2 and TRBJ2-3, is GAGVSQSPSNKVTEKGKDVELRCDPISGHTALYWYRQSLGQGLEFLIYFQGNSAPDKSGLPSDRFSAERTGGSVSTLTIQRTQQEDSAVYLCASSLVGDRARGTQYFGPGTRLTVL.

The chain is built from TRBV7-9 and TRBJ2-7; D possibly corresponds to TRBD2 (5 bases). The CDR3 is 14 residues long. Per the germline V gene, CDR1 is SEHNR and CDR2 is FQNEAQ (reference sequence). V was trimmed by 4 bases and J by 8 bases, leaving 18 bases between them. The CDR3 DNA sequence: TGTGCCAGCAGCTCCCCCCCTCTTAGGGAGCAGCAGTACTTC. Residues: CASSSPPLREQQYF.

This clone turned up a few times. The chain has TRBV28 and TRBJ2-7, with 10 bases matching TRBD2. The CDR3 sequence is 17 residues long. Germline loops: CDR1 MDHEN, CDR2 SYDVKM. The V gene end was trimmed by 6 bases and the J gene end by 0 bases; junction bases not matched to a gene: 11. CDR3 DNA sequence: TGTGCCAGCAGGGGAGCCGTTGGGACTAGCGCCTCCTACGAGCAGTACTTC. It encodes CASRGAVGTSASYEQYF.

The chain employs TRBV5-1 and TRBJ2-5; 14 nucleotides agree with TRBD2. Germline values: CDR1 SGHRS, CDR2 YFSETQ. The CDR3 totals 17 residues. V trimming: 2 bases; J trimming: 5 bases; junction bases outside the gene matches: 8. Here the CDR3 DNA reads TGCGCCAGCAGCTTAGGGACTAGCGGGGGATTGGGGGAGACCCAGTACTTC. Its protein is CASSLGTSGGLGETQYF.

The chain recombines TRBV11-2 with TRBJ2-2; 12 bases agree with TRBD2. This CDR3 has 15 residues. Trimming at V came to 5 bases and at J to 6 bases, leaving 4 bases not matched to a gene. The germline gives CDR1 SGHAT, CDR2 FQNNGV. The CDR3 reads CASSLGLAGSGELFF. The CDR3 DNA reads as TGTGCCAGCAGCCTAGGACTAGCGGGGTCCGGGGAGCTGTTTTTT.